The clone carrying this TCR beta chain came up many times. TCRdb redid the calling of the 5' RACE reads with MiXCR, one entry per CDR3 protein. The table records 1.5 million to 2 million distinct CDR3 sequences, about 32% of them present only once. The CDR3 contains 14 residues. V was clipped by 5 bases and J by 6 bases; unmatched bases: 7. This specimen belongs to a study of identical twins. This chain connects TRBV12-3 or TRBV12-4 to TRBJ2-4; TRBD1 matches 7 bases. The source material was cord blood. This clonotype was obtained from a newborn girl in good health. CDR3 protein: CASSRQGHGNIQYF. The CDR3 DNA reads TGTGCCAGCAGTCGACAGGGTCATGGAAACATTCAGTACTTC.